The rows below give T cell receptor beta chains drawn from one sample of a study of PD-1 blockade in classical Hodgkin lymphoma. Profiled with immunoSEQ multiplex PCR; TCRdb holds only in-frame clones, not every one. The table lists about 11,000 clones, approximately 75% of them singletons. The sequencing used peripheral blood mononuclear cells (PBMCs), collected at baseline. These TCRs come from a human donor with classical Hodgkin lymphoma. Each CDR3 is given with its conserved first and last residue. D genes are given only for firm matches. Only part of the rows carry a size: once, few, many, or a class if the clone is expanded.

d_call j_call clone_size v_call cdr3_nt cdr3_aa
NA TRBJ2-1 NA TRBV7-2 TGTGCCAGCAGCTTACTAGCTGCTGCCTACAATGAGCAGTTCTTC CASSLLAAAYNEQFF
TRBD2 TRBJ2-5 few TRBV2 TGTGCCAGCAGTGAATTGGGGGTAGCGGGGGGTGCCGAGACCCAGTACTTC CASSELGVAGGAETQYF
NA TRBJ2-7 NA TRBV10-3 TGTGCCATCAGTGACCAGGCTAGCCTCCCCGACGAGCAGTACTTC CAISDQASLPDEQYF
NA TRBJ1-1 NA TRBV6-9 TGTGCCAGCAGTTACTCCACAGGAGTGAACACTGAAGCTTTCTTT CASSYSTGVNTEAFF
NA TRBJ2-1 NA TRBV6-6 TGTGCCAGCAGGGGGGTGCTCTACAATGAGCAGTTCTTC CASRGVLYNEQFF
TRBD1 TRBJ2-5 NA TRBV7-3 TGTGCCAGCAGCCCGACAGGGGGTAGGCAAGAGACCCAGTACTTC CASSPTGGRQETQYF
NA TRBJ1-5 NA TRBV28 TGTGCCAGCAGAAGGGATAGCAATCAGCCCCAGCATTTT CASRRDSNQPQHF
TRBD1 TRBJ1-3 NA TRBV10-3 TGTGCCATCAGTGCGACAGGGATAGGAAACACCATATATTTT CAISATGIGNTIYF
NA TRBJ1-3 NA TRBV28 TGTGCCAGCAGTTTGGAGGCAGGGTGGAACACCATATATTTT CASSLEAGWNTIYF
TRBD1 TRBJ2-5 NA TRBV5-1 TGCGCCAGCAGCCAAGGACAGGGCCAAGAGACCCAGTACTTC CASSQGQGQETQYF
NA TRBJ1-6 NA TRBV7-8 TGTGCCAGCAGCTTATCACAGGCTCGCTATTCACCCCTCCACTTT CASSLSQARYSPLHF
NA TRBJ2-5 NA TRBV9 TGTGCCAGCAGCGTAGGAGCAGATCCAGGGAAAGAGACCCAGTACTTC CASSVGADPGKETQYF
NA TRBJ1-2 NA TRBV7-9 TGTGCCAGCAGCTTAAGTTCTAACTATGGCTACACCTTC CASSLSSNYGYTF
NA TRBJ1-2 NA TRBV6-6 TGTGCCAGCAGTGACACAGCAGGGAACTATGGCTACACCTTC CASSDTAGNYGYTF
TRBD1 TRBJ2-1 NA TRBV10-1 TGCGCCAGCAGTCCGGGACAGGAGAACAATGAGCAGTTCTTC CASSPGQENNEQFF
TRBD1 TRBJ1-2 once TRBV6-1 TGTGCCAGCAGAAACGGACAGGGTGGCTATGGCTACACCTTC CASRNGQGGYGYTF
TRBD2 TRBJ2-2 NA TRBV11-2 TGTGCCAGCAGCCCGCGGGAGGGCGCAAACACCGGGGAGCTGTTTTTT CASSPREGANTGELFF
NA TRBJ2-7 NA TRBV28 TGTGCCAGCAGTTTCGGATGGGGCCACGAGCAGTACTTC CASSFGWGHEQYF
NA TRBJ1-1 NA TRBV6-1 TGTGCCAGCAGTCAGGGTTGGCGGAACACTGAAGCTTTCTTT CASSQGWRNTEAFF
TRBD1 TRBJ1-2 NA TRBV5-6 TGTGCCAGCAGCGCGCCGGGACAGGGATTCTATGGCTACACCTTC CASSAPGQGFYGYTF
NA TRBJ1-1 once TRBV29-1 TGCAGCGTTGGGGGGACACTATTTATGAAAGCTTTCTTT CSVGGTLFMKAFF
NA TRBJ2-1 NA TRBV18 TGTGCCAGCTCACCACCGAACAGGAAACCCTACAATGAGCAGTTCTTC CASSPPNRKPYNEQFF
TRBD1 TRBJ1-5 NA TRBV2 TGTGCCAGCAGTGAAGAAGGGGGCGTTGAGCCCCAGCATTTT CASSEEGGVEPQHF
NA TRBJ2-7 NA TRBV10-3 TGTGCCATCAGTGACTCCCAGGGTGAGCAGTACTTC CAISDSQGEQYF
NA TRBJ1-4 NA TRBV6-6 TGTGCCAGCAGTTGGGGACGGGTGGATAATGAAAAACTGTTTTTT CASSWGRVDNEKLFF
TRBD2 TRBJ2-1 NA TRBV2 TGTGCCAGCAGTGTACTAGCGGGGTTAGACGGGCAGTTCTTC CASSVLAGLDGQFF
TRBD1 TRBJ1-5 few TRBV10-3 TGTGCCATCAGTGGGACAGGGAGGGGACAGCCCCAGCATTTT CAISGTGRGQPQHF
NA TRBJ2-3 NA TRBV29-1 TGCAGCGTTGAGACGCCGGGACACCAAACCCATAGCACAGATACGCAGTATTTT CSVETPGHQTHSTDTQYF
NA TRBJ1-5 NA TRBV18 TGTGCCAGCTCCCTAGGACGGGTAAATCAGCCCCAGCATTTT CASSLGRVNQPQHF
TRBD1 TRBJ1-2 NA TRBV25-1 TGTGCCAGCAGTGAATATCTGGGACAGGGAGACTATGGCTACACCTTC CASSEYLGQGDYGYTF
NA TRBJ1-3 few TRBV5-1 TGCGCCAGCAGCCCAGGGACAACTGGAAACACCATATATTTT CASSPGTTGNTIYF
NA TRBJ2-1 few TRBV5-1 TGCGCCAGCAGCCTACAAGGGGGGTCCTACAATGAGCAGTTCTTC CASSLQGGSYNEQFF
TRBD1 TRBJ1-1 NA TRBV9 TGTGCCAGCAGCCGGGGATCAGGGGGAGTTAATACTGAAGCTTTCTTT CASSRGSGGVNTEAFF
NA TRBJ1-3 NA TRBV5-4 TGTGCCAGCAGCCCCCGACAGGGAAACACCATATATTTT CASSPRQGNTIYF